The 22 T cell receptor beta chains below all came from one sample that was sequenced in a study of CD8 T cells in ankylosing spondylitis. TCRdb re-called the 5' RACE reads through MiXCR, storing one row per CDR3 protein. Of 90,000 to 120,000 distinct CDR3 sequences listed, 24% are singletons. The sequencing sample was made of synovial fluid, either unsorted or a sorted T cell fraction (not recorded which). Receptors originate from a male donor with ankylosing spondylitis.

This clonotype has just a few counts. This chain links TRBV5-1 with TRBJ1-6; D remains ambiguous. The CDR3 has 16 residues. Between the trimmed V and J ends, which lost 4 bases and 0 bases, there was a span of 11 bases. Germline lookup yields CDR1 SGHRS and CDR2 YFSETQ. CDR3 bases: TGCGCCAGCAGCCGCAGAGAGAGCTCCTATAATTCACCCCTCCACTTT. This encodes CASSRRESSYNSPLHF.

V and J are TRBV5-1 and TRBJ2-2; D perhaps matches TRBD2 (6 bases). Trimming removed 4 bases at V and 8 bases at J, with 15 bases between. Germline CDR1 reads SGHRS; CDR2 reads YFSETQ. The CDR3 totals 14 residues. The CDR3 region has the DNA TGCGCCAGCAGCCTGGCGGGACCCCCTGGGGAGCTGTTTTTT. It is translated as CASSLAGPPGELFF.

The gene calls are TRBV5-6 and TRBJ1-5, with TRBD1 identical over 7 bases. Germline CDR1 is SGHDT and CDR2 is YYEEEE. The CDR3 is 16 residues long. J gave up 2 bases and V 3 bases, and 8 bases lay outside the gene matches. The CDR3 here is CASSSYRGVGNQPQHF. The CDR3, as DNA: TGTGCCAGCAGCTCCTACAGGGGTGTGGGCAATCAGCCCCAGCATTTT.

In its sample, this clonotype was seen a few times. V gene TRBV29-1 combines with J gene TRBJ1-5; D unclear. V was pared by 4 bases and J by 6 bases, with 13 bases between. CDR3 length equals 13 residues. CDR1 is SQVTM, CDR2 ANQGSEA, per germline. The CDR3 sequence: CSVVLQAGQPQHF. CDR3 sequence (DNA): TGCAGCGTTGTTTTGCAGGCGGGTCAGCCCCAGCATTTT.

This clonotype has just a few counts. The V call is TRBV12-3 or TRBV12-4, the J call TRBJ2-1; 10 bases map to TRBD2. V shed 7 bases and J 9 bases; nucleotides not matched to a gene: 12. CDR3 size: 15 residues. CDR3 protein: CASKLRTSGLGEQFF. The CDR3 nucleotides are TGTGCCAGCAAACTCAGGACTAGCGGCCTCGGTGAGCAGTTCTTC.

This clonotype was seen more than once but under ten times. The CDR3 DNA follows: TGTGCCAGCAGCTTAGCCCCGAGGACTAGCGGTAGCACAGATACGCAGTATTTT. Translating gives CASSLAPRTSGSTDTQYF. The chain combines TRBV7-2 with TRBJ2-3; 10 positions match TRBD2. Germline values: CDR1 SGHTA, CDR2 FQGNSA. J gave up 0 bases and V 0 bases, and 6 bases lay outside the gene matches. CDR3 length: 18 amino acids.

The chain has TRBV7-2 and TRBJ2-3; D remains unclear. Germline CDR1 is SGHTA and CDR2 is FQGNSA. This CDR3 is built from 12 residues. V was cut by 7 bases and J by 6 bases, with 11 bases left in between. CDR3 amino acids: CASTDLRDTQYF. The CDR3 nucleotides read TGTGCCAGCACCGACCTAAGGGATACGCAGTATTTT.

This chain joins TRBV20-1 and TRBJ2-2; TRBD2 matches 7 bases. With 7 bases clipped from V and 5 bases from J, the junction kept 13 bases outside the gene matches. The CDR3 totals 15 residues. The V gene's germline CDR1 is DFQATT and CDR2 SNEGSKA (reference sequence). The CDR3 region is CSGLAGTTWTGELFF. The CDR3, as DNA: TGCAGTGGGTTGGCTGGGACTACATGGACCGGGGAGCTGTTTTTT.

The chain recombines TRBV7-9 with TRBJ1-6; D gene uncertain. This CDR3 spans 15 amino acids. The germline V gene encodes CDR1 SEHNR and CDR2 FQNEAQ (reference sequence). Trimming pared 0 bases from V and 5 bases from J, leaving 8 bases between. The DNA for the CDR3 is TGTGCCAGCAGCTTAGCGATGAGTAATAATTCACCCCTCCACTTT. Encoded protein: CASSLAMSNNSPLHF.

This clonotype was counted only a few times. CDR3: CASSLGQLSYEQYF. The CDR3 DNA reads as TGTGCCAGCAGCTTGGGACAGCTATCCTACGAGCAGTACTTC. The chain links TRBV27 to TRBJ2-7, with 7 bases identical to TRBD1. After removal of 6 bases from V and 1 base from J, the junction contained 6 bases not matched to a gene. The CDR3 sequence is 14 residues long. Looked up from germline, CDR1 is MNHEY and CDR2 is SMNVEV (reference sequence).

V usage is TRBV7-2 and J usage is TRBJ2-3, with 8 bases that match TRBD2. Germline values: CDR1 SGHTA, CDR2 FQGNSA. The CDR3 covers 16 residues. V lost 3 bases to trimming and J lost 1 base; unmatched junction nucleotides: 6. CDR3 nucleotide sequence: TGTGCCAGCAGCTTCACTAGCGGCGGAGGCACAGATACGCAGTATTTT. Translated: CASSFTSGGGTDTQYF. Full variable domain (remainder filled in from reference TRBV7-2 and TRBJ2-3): GAGVSQSPSNKVTEKGKDVELRCDPISGHTALYWYRQSLGQGLEFLIYFQGNSAPDKSGLPSDRFSAERTGGSVSTLTIQRTQQEDSAVYLCASSFTSGGGTDTQYFGPGTRLTVL.

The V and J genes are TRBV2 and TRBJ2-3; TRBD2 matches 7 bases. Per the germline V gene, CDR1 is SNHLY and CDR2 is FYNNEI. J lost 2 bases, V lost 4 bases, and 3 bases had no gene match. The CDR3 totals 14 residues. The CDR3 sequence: CASSGTRPTDTQYF. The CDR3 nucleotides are TGTGCCAGCAGTGGGACTAGGCCCACAGATACGCAGTATTTT. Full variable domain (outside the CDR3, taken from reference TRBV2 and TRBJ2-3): EPEVTQTPSHQVTQMGQEVILRCVPISNHLYFYWYRQILGQKVEFLVSFYNNEISEKSEIFDDQFSVERPDGSNFTLKIRSTKLEDSAMYFCASSGTRPTDTQYFGPGTRLTVL.

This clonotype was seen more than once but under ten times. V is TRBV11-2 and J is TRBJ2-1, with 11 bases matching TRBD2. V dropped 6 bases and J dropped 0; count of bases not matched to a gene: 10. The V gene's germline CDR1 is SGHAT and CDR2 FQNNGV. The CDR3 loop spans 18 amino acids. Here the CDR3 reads CASRPGLAAWSSYNEQFF. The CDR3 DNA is TGTGCCAGCAGACCGGGACTAGCGGCGTGGAGCTCCTACAATGAGCAGTTCTTC.

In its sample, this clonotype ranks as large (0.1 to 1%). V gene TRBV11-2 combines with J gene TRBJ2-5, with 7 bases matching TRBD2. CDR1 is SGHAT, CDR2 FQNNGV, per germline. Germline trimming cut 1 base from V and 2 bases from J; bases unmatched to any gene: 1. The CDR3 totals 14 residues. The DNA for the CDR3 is TGTGCCAGCAGCTTAGGGGGGGGTCAAGAGACCCAGTACTTC. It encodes CASSLGGGQETQYF. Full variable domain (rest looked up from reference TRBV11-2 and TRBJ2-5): EAGVAQSPRYKIIEKRQSVAFWCNPISGHATLYWYQQILGQGPKLLIQFQNNGVVDDSQLPKDRFSAERLKGVDSTLKIQPAKLEDSAVYLCASSLGGGQETQYFGPGTRLLVL.

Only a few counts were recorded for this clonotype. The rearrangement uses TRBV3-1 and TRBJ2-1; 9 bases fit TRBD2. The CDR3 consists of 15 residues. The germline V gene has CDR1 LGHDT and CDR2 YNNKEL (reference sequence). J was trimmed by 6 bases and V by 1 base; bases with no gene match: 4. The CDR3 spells CASSQVNSGGNEQFF. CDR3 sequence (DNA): TGTGCCAGCAGCCAAGTGAATAGCGGGGGCAATGAGCAGTTCTTC.

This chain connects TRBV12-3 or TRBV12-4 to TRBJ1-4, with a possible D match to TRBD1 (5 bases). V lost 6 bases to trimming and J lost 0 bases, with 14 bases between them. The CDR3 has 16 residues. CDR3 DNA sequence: TGTGCCAGCAGAGTTTTAGGGGAAGCAACTAATGAAAAACTGTTTTTT. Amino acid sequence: CASRVLGEATNEKLFF.

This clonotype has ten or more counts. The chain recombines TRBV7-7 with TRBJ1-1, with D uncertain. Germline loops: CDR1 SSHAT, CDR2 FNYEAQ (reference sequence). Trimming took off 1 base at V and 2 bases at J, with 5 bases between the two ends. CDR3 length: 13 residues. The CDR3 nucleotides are TGTGCCAGCAGCTTAGACCCCAACACTGAAGCTTTCTTT. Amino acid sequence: CASSLDPNTEAFF.

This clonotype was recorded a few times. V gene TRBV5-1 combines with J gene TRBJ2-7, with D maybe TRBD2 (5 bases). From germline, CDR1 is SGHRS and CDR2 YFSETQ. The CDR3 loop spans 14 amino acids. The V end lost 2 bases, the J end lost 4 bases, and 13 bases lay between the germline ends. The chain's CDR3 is CASSFRGGEYEQYF. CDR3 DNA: TGCGCCAGCAGCTTCCGGGGTGGAGAATACGAGCAGTACTTC. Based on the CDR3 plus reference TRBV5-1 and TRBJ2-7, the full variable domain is KAGVTQTPRYLIKTRGQQVTLSCSPISGHRSVSWYQQTPGQGLQFLFEYFSETQRNKGNFPGRFSGRQFSNSRSEMNVSTLELGDSALYLCASSFRGGEYEQYFGPGTRLTVT.

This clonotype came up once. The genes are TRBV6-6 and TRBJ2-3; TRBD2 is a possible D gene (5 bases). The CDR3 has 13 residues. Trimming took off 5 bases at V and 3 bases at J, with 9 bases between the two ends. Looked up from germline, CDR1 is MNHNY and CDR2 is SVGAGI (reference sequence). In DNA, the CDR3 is TGTGCCAGCAGTACGGACTCGACAGATACGCAGTATTTT. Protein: CASSTDSTDTQYF.

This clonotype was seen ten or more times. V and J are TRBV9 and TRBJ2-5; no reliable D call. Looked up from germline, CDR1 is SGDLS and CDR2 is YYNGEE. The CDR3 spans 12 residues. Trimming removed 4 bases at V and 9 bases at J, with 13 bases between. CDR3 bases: TGTGCCAGCAGCCCTCGCTTGGACCCCCAGTACTTC. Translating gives CASSPRLDPQYF.

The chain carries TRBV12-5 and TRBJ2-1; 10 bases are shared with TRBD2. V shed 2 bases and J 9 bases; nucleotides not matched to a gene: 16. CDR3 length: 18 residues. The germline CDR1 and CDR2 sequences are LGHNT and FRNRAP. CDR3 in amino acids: CASGLKGSGRATKGEQFF. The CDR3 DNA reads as TGTGCTAGTGGTTTGAAGGGGAGCGGGAGGGCAACAAAGGGTGAGCAGTTCTTC. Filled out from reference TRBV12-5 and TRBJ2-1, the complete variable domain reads DARVTQTPRHKVTEMGQEVTMRCQPILGHNTVFWYRQTMMQGLELLAYFRNRAPLDDSGMPKDRFSAEMPDATLATLKIQPSEPRDSAVYFCASGLKGSGRATKGEQFFGPGTRLTVL.

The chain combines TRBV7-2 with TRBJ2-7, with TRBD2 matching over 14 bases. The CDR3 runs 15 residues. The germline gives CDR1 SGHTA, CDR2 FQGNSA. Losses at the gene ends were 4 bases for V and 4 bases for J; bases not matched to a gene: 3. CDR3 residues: CASSSGLAGAYEQYF. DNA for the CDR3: TGTGCCAGCAGCTCGGGACTAGCGGGAGCGTACGAGCAGTACTTC.